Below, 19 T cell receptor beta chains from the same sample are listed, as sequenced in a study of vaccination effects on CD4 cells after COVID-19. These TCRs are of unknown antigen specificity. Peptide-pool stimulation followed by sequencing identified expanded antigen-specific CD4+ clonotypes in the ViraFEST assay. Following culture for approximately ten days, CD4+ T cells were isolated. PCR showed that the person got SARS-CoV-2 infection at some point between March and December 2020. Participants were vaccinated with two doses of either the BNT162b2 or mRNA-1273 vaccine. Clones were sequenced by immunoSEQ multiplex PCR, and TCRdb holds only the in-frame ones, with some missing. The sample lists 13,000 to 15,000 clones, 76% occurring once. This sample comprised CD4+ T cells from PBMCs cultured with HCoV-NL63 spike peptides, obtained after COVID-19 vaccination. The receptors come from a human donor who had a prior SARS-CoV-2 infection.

The CDR3 DNA follows: TGTGCCAGCAGTGCGTCGACTAGCGGGGTTAGCACAGATACGCAGTATTTT. Amino acid sequence: CASSASTSGVSTDTQYF. The V gene is TRBV25-1, the J gene TRBJ2-3; 11 nucleotides line up with TRBD2. The trim removed 4 bases at V and 0 bases at J, leaving 6 bases unmatched. The CDR3 has 17 amino acids. Germline V CDR1 and CDR2: MGHDK, SYGVNS.

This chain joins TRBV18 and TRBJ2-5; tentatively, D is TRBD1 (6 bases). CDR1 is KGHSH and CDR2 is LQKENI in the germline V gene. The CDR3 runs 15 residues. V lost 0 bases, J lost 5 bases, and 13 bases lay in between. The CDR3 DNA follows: TGTGCCAGCTCACCACCGGGGGCTCGGGCGGAGACCCAGTACTTC. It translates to CASSPPGARAETQYF.

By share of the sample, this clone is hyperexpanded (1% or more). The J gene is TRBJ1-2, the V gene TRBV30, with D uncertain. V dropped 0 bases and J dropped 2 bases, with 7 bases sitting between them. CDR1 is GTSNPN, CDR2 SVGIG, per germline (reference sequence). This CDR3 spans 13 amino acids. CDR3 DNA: TGTGCCTGGAGTGTAAGTCAGAACTATGGCTACACCTTC. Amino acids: CAWSVSQNYGYTF. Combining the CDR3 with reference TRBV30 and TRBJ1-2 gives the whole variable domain SQTIHQWPATLVQPVGSPLSLECTVEGTSNPNLYWYRQAAGRGLQLLFYSVGIGQISSEVPQNLSASRPQDRQFILSSKKLLLSDSGFYLCAWSVSQNYGYTFGSGTRLTVV.

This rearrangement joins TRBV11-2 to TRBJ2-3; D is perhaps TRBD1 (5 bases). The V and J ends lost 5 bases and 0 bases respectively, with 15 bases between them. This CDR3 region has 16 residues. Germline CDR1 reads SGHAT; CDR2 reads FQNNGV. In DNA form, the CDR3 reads TGTGCCAGCAGCATGACGGTAGGGGATAGCACAGATACGCAGTATTTT. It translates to CASSMTVGDSTDTQYF.

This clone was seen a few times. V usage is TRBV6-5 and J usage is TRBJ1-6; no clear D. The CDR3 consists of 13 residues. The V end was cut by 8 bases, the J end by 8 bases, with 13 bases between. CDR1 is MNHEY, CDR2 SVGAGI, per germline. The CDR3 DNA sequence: TGTGCCAGCCTCTGGCACCCCGATTCACCCCTCCACTTT. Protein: CASLWHPDSPLHF.

In DNA form, the CDR3 reads TGTGCCAGCAGCCCACTTAGGGGACAGACCTCCTCTGGAAACACCATATATTTT. Protein product: CASSPLRGQTSSGNTIYF. This sequence joins TRBV7-9 and TRBJ1-3, with TRBD1 matching 7 bases. With 5 bases clipped from V and 0 bases from J, the junction kept 13 bases outside the gene matches. The CDR3 is made up of 18 amino acids. Germline V gene sequence: CDR1 SEHNR, CDR2 FQNEAQ (reference sequence).

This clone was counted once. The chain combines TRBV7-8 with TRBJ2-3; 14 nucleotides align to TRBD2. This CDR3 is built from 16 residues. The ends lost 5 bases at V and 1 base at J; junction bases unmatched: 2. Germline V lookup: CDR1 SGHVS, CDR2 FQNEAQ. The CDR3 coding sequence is TGTGCCAGCAGCCCGGGACTAGCGGGGGGCACAGATACGCAGTATTTT. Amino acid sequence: CASSPGLAGGTDTQYF.

This CDR3 is CASSLGGDYEKLFF. The CDR3, as DNA: TGCGCCAGCAGCTTAGGTGGGGACTATGAAAAACTGTTTTTT. The chain links TRBV5-1 to TRBJ1-4, with a possible D match to TRBD1 (5 bases). V was pared by 2 bases and J by 6 bases, with 11 bases between. CDR1 SGHRS and CDR2 YFSETQ come from the germline V gene. The CDR3 length is 14 residues. Full variable domain (outside the CDR3, taken from reference TRBV5-1 and TRBJ1-4): KAGVTQTPRYLIKTRGQQVTLSCSPISGHRSVSWYQQTPGQGLQFLFEYFSETQRNKGNFPGRFSGRQFSNSRSEMNVSTLELGDSALYLCASSLGGDYEKLFFGSGTQLSVL.

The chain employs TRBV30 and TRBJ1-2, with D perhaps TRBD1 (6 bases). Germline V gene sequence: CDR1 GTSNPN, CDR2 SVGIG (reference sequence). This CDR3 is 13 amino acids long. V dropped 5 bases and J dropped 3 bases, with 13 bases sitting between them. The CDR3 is CAWAPGHDYGYTF. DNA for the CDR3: TGTGCCTGGGCCCCGGGACATGACTATGGCTACACCTTC.

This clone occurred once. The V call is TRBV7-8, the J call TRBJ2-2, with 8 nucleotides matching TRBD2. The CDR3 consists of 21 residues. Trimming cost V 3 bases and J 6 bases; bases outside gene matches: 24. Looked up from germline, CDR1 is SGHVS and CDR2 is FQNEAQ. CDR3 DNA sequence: TGTGCCAGCAGCTTCCCCTACTTACTAGCGGCTCCTCTTAAACTCGCCGGGGAGCTGTTTTTT. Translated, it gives CASSFPYLLAAPLKLAGELFF. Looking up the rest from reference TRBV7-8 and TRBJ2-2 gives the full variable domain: GAGVSQSPRYKVAKRGQDVALRCDPISGHVSLFWYQQALGQGPEFLTYFQNEAQLDKSGLPSDRFFAERPEGSVSTLKIQRTQQEDSAVYLCASSFPYLLAAPLKLAGELFFGEGSRLTVL.

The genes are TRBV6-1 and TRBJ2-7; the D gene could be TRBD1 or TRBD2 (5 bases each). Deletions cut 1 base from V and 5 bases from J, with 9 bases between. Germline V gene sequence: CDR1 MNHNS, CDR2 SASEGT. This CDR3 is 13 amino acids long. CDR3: CASSEGGWDEQYF. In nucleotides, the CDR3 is TGTGCCAGCAGTGAAGGGGGGTGGGACGAGCAGTACTTC.

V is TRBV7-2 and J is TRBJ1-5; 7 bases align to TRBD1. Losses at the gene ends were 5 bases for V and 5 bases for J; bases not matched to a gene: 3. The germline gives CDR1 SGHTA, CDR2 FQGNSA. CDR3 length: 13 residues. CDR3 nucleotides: TGTGCCAGCAGCGTCAGGGGGGATCAGCCCCAGCATTTT. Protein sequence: CASSVRGDQPQHF. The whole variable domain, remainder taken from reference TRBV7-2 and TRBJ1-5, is GAGVSQSPSNKVTEKGKDVELRCDPISGHTALYWYRQSLGQGLEFLIYFQGNSAPDKSGLPSDRFSAERTGGSVSTLTIQRTQQEDSAVYLCASSVRGDQPQHFGDGTRLSIL.

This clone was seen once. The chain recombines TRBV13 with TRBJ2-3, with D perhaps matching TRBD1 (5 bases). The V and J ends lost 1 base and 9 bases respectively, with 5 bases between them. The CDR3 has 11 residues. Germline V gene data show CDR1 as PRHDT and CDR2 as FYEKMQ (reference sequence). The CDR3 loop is CASSLDRTQYF. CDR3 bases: TGTGCCAGCAGCTTAGACAGGACGCAGTATTTT.

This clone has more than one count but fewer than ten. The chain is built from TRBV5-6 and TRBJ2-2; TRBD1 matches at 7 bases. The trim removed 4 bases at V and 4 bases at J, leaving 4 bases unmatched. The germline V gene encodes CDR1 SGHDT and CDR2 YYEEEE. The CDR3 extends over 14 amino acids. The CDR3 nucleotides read TGTGCCAGCAGCACCAACAGGGGCACCGGGGAGCTGTTTTTT. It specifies CASSTNRGTGELFF.

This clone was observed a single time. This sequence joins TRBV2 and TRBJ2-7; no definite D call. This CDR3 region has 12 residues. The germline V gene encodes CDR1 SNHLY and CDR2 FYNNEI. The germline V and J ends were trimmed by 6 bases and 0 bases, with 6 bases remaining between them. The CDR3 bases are TGTGCCAGCAGATACGGCTCCTACGAGCAGTACTTC. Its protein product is CASRYGSYEQYF.

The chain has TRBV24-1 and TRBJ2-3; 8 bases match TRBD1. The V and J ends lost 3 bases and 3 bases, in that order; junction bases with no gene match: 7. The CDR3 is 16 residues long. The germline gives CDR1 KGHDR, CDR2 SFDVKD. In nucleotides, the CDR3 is TGTGCCACCAGTGATCCCGGACAGGGACCTACAGATACGCAGTATTTT. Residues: CATSDPGQGPTDTQYF.

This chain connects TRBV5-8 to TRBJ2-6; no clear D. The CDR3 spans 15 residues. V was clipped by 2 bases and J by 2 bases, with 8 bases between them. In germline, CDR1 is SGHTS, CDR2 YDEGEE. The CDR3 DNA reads TGTGCCAGCAGCTTCGGCAATGCTGGGGCCAACGTCCTGACTTTC. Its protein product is CASSFGNAGANVLTF.

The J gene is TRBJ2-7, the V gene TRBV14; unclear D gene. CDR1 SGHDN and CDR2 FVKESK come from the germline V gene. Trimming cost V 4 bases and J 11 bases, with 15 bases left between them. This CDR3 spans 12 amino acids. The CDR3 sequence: CASSPKGSRKYF. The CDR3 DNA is TGTGCCAGCAGCCCCAAAGGTTCTAGGAAGTACTTC.

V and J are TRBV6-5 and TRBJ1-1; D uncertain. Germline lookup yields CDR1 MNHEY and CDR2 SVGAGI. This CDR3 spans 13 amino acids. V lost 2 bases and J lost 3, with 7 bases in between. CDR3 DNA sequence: TGTGCCAGCAGTTACGTTTTGCACACTGAAGCTTTCTTT. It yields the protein CASSYVLHTEAFF.